The 16 T cell receptor beta chains presented below share a single source sample, sequenced in a study of identical twins. TCRdb re-derived calls from the 5' RACE reads in MiXCR, one entry per CDR3 protein. This sample carries around 500,000 distinct CDR3 sequences, 14% of them seen once, and the ten largest clones take about 0.52%. This same sample was also part of a study on yellow fever vaccine responses in identical twins.

The sequencing input was CD4+ T cells sorted from blood. The receptor set was obtained from a woman in her late teens or twenties in good health.

As for this clonotype: Germline and junction disagree at one end, which may indicate a read error. The gene calls are TRBV18 and TRBJ2-3; D is possibly TRBD1 (6 bases). Germline loops: CDR1 KGHSH, CDR2 LQKENI. This CDR3 region has 17 residues. Here the CDR3 reads CTSSPRRQDTSTDTQYF. In nucleotides, the CDR3 is TGTACCAGCTCACCTAGACGACAGGATACTAGCACAGATACGCAGTATTTT.

This clonotype was counted between two and nine times. The V call is TRBV6-5, the J call TRBJ1-6, with D unclear. V lost 2 bases, J lost 10 bases, and 12 bases lay in between. Germline CDR1 reads MNHEY; CDR2 reads SVGAGI. The CDR3 has 14 residues. The CDR3 region has the DNA TGTGCCAGCAGTTACACTCGCGGAGGGTCACCCCTCCACTTT. Amino acids: CASSYTRGGSPLHF.

This clonotype was seen only a few times. V usage is TRBV11-2 and J usage is TRBJ2-2, with D possibly matching TRBD1 (6 bases). Trimming left V 3 bases short and J 0 bases short, with 20 bases between. This CDR3 region has 19 residues. In germline, CDR1 is SGHAT, CDR2 FQNNGV. The CDR3 spells CASSLGAPGTYANTGELFF. The CDR3 nucleotides are TGTGCCAGCAGCTTGGGGGCCCCCGGAACATACGCGAACACCGGGGAGCTGTTTTTT.

This clonotype was counted ten times or more. The chain joins TRBV9 to TRBJ2-5; no clear D gene. This CDR3 spans 15 amino acids. Germline values: CDR1 SGDLS, CDR2 YYNGEE. Trimming removed 0 bases from V and 0 bases from J, with 9 bases in between. The CDR3 loop is CASSVDVQHQETQYF. The DNA of the CDR3 is TGTGCCAGCAGCGTAGATGTTCAGCACCAAGAGACCCAGTACTTC.

In its sample, this clonotype was seen a few times. This chain uses TRBV3-1 with TRBJ2-7; D assignment may be TRBD1 or TRBD2 (6 bases each). Germline lookup yields CDR1 LGHDT and CDR2 YNNKEL (reference sequence). Trimming removed 4 bases at V and 7 bases at J, with 17 bases between. The CDR3 loop spans 14 amino acids. The CDR3, as DNA: TGTGCCAGCAGCCCTTCGAAGGGGGGATCTGAGCAGTACTTC. Protein: CASSPSKGGSEQYF.

This clonotype was detected only a few times. This chain connects TRBV6-1 to TRBJ2-7; 11 positions match TRBD2. CDR1 and CDR2 (germline): MNHNS, SASEGT. Losses at the gene ends were 5 bases for V and 4 bases for J; bases not matched to a gene: 13. The CDR3 is made up of 17 amino acids. The DNA of the CDR3 is TGTGCCAGCAGTCCCCGGGGTTCTAGCGGGAGGAGGTACGAGCAGTACTTC. Translating it yields CASSPRGSSGRRYEQYF.

This rearrangement joins TRBV6-1 to TRBJ2-1; perhaps TRBD1 as D (5 bases). The CDR3 has 12 residues. Between the trimmed V and J ends, which lost 6 bases and 11 bases, there was a span of 14 bases. The germline V gene has CDR1 MNHNS and CDR2 SASEGT. The CDR3 spells CASRETVSKQFF. CDR3 nucleotides: TGTGCCAGCAGGGAGACAGTTTCTAAGCAGTTCTTC.

V is TRBV7-2 and J is TRBJ2-5; 11 positions match TRBD2. The CDR3 runs 17 residues. Germline V CDR1 and CDR2: SGHTA, FQGNSA. J gave up 4 bases and V 3 bases, and 10 bases lay outside the gene matches. The CDR3 region has the DNA TGTGCCAGCAGCTTTCGGATAGCGGGGGGGCCGGGAGAGACCCAGTACTTC. It yields the protein CASSFRIAGGPGETQYF. Looking up the rest from reference TRBV7-2 and TRBJ2-5 gives the full variable domain: GAGVSQSPSNKVTEKGKDVELRCDPISGHTALYWYRQSLGQGLEFLIYFQGNSAPDKSGLPSDRFSAERTGGSVSTLTIQRTQQEDSAVYLCASSFRIAGGPGETQYFGPGTRLLVL.

This clonotype was detected a few times. The chain has TRBV11-2 and TRBJ2-1; TRBD1 matches 9 bases. Losses at the gene ends were 3 bases for V and 6 bases for J; bases not matched to a gene: 15. Germline values: CDR1 SGHAT, CDR2 FQNNGV. The CDR3 runs to 18 residues. CDR3 sequence (DNA): TGTGCCAGCAGCTTTGGGACAGGGCTCGCGGGTCTACGCAATGAGCAGTTCTTC. As protein: CASSFGTGLAGLRNEQFF.

The chain uses TRBV18 and TRBJ2-3; D may match TRBD1 or TRBD2 (5 bases each). The CDR3 is 16 residues long. Germline assignment: CDR1 KGHSH and CDR2 LQKENI. V was shortened by 0 bases and J by 3 bases, with 13 bases between the two germline ends. CDR3 in amino acids: CASSPPGTLRTDTQYF. In DNA form, the CDR3 reads TGTGCCAGCTCACCACCCGGGACGTTGAGAACAGATACGCAGTATTTT.

There are a few counts of this clonotype. This sequence joins TRBV6-5 and TRBJ2-3, with 7 bases lining up with TRBD2. The germline CDR1 and CDR2 sequences are MNHEY and SVGAGI. The CDR3 contains 16 residues. The V and J ends lost 4 bases and 1 base, in that order; junction bases with no gene match: 8. The CDR3 spells CASSSGIGLGTDTQYF. CDR3 sequence (DNA): TGTGCCAGCAGTTCAGGGATTGGACTAGGCACAGATACGCAGTATTTT.

The V and J genes are TRBV6-5 and TRBJ1-1; no clear D gene. Trimming stripped 4 bases from V and 5 bases from J, with 14 bases between. CDR3 length: 14 residues. Germline V lookup: CDR1 MNHEY, CDR2 SVGAGI. CDR3 sequence: CASSSGDYVTEAFF. The CDR3 nucleotides read TGTGCCAGCAGTTCCGGGGATTATGTTACTGAAGCTTTCTTT.

The table lists this clonotype with a few counts. The chain employs TRBV4-3 and TRBJ2-7; 7 nucleotides line up with TRBD1. V gave up 0 bases and J gave up 3 bases; unmatched junction bases: 5. Germline loops: CDR1 LGHNA, CDR2 YSLEER. This CDR3 has 15 residues. The CDR3 DNA follows: TGCGCCAGCAGCCAAGACGACAGGGTGGACTACGAGCAGTACTTC. It codes for CASSQDDRVDYEQYF.

This clonotype appeared a few times. J is TRBJ2-5 and V is TRBV6-5; 9 nucleotides align to TRBD2. CDR1 and CDR2 (germline): MNHEY, SVGAGI. The V segment lost 2 bases and the J segment 4 bases; nucleotides outside the gene matches: 11. The CDR3 length is 17 residues. The CDR3 loop is CASSYVAGGLDGETQYF. The CDR3 bases are TGTGCCAGCAGTTACGTGGCGGGAGGGCTTGACGGAGAGACCCAGTACTTC.

This clonotype appeared many times. This sequence joins TRBV29-1 and TRBJ1-5; D is possibly TRBD1 (6 bases). The V gene's germline CDR1 is SQVTM and CDR2 ANQGSEA. Trimming pared 4 bases from V and 9 bases from J, leaving 19 bases between. This CDR3 is 14 amino acids long. For the CDR3, the DNA is TGCAGCGTTGTTAGCGGACAGCCTGTACCGCCCCAGCATTTT. This sequence encodes CSVVSGQPVPPQHF.

The chain carries TRBV24-1 and TRBJ2-7, with D unclear. The CDR3 is made up of 12 amino acids. Germline values: CDR1 KGHDR, CDR2 SFDVKD. Trimming stripped 1 base from V and 4 bases from J, with 4 bases between. CDR3 sequence (DNA): TGTGCCACCAGTGATTTTGGTTACGAGCAGTACTTC. Its protein is CATSDFGYEQYF.